Included here is one TCR beta chain sequence, with context. Its specificity is unknown. The data stem from a study of identical twins' blood T cells. Findings of the study overall: Shared environment remains a possible cause of twin similarity.

Sample barcodes were added at both library ends during cDNA synthesis. From the 5' RACE reads, TCRdb called clonotypes with MiXCR, one entry per CDR3 protein. The data hold hundreds of thousands of distinct CDR3 sequences, with roughly 28% observed a single time. Sequencing was performed on PBMCs. The sequence was obtained from a woman between 18 and 50 years old in good health.

The CDR3 nucleotides read TGTGCCAGTAGTATTTCCCCAGGACAGCTGAACACCGGGGAGCTGTTTTTT. It translates to CASSISPGQLNTGELFF. The chain has TRBV19 and TRBJ2-2; a weak D match, TRBD1 (6 bases). CDR3 length: 17 amino acids. V was clipped by 3 bases and J by 1 base, with 15 bases between them. Looked up from germline, CDR1 is LNHDA and CDR2 is SQIVND (reference sequence). The whole variable domain, remainder taken from reference TRBV19 and TRBJ2-2, is DGGITQSPKYLFRKEGQNVTLSCEQNLNHDAMYWYRQDPGQGLRLIYYSQIVNDFQKGDIAEGYSVSREKKESFPLTVTSAQKNPTAFYLCASSISPGQLNTGELFFGEGSRLTVL.